This TCR beta chain was recorded in a study of human T cells and chemical hapten exposure. TCRdb reanalysed the RACE reads using MiXCR and keeps one entry per CDR3 protein. This repertoire shows about 100,000 distinct CDR3 sequences, about 10% found once; its top ten account for 2% to 2.5%. Germline loops: CDR1 DFQATT, CDR2 SNEGSKA (reference sequence). V lost 5 bases and J lost 4, with 12 bases in between. The CDR3 sequence is 13 residues long. Time point denoted: patch test 1, 2 weeks after DPC sensitization. The sample's treatment: therapeutic diphenylcyclopropenone sensitization with weekly scalp DPC. There are many counts of this clonotype.

Sequencing was performed on whole blood, taken in connection with sensitization to the hapten diphenylcyclopropenone (DPC). The chain recombines TRBV20-1 with TRBJ2-4; possible D gene TRBD1, 6 bases. This TCR came from a man in his forties with alopecia areata. Some clones in this sample may be carry-over from other donors' samples. The CDR3 reads CSAPQTGKNIQYF. CDR3 DNA sequence: TGCAGTGCTCCGCAGACAGGAAAAAACATTCAGTACTTC.